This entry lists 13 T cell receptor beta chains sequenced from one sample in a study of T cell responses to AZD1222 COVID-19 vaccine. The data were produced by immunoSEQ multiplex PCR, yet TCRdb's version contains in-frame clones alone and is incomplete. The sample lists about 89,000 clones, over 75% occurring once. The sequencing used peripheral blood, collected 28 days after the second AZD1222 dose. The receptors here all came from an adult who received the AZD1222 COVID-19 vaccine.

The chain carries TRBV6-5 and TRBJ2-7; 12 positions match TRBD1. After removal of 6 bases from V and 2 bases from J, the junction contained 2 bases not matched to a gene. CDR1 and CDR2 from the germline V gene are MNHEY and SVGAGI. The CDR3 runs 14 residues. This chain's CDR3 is CASRGQGAPYEQYF. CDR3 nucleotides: TGTGCCAGCAGGGGACAGGGGGCCCCCTACGAGCAGTACTTC.

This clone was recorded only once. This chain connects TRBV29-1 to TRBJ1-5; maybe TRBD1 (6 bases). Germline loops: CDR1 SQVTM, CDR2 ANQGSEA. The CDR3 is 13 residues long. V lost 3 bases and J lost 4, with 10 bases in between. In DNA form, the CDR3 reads TGCAGCGTTGAGACAGGTGGGAATCAGCCCCAGCATTTT. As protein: CSVETGGNQPQHF.

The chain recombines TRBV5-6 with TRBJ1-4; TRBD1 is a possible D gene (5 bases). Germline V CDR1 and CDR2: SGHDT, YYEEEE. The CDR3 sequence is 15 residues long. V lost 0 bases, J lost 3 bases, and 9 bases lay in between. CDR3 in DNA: TGTGCCAGCAGCTTGGACTGGGGCGCTAATGAAAAACTGTTTTTT. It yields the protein CASSLDWGANEKLFF.

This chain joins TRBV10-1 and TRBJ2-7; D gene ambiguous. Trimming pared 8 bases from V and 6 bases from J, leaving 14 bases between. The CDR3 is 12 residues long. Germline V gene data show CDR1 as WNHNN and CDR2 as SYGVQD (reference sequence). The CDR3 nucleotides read TGCGCCAGCTCCCGAGGTTCTTCCGAGCAGTACTTC. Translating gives CASSRGSSEQYF.

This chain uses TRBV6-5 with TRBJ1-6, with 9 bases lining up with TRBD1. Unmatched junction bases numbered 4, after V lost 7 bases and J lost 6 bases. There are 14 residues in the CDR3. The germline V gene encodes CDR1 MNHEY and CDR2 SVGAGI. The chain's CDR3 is CASTGTGRNSPLHF. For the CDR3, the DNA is TGTGCCAGCACCGGGACAGGGCGTAATTCACCCCTCCACTTT.

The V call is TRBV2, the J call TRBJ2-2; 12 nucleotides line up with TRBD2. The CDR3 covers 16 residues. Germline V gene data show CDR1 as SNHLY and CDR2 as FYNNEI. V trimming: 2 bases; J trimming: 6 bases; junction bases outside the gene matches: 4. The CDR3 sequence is CASSESSGGAAGELFF. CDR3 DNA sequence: TGTGCCAGCAGTGAATCTAGCGGGGGGGCGGCCGGGGAGCTGTTTTTT.

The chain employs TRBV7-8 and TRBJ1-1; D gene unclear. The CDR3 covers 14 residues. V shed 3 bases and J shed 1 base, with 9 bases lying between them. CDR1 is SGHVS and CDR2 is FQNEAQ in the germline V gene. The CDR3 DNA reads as TGTGCCAGCAGCTTTGGCCGGAGGAACACTGAAGCTTTCTTT. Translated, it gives CASSFGRRNTEAFF.

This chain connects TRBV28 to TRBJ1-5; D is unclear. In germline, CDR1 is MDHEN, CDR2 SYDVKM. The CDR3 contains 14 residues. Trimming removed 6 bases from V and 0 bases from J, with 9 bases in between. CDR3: CASRAPFSNQPQHF. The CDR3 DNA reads TGTGCCAGCAGGGCACCATTTAGCAATCAGCCCCAGCATTTT.

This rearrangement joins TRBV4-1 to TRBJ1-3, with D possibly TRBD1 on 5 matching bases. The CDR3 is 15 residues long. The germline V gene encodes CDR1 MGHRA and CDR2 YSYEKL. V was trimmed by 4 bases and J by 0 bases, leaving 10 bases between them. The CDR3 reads CASSPGQISGNTIYF. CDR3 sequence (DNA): TGCGCCAGCAGCCCTGGACAAATCTCTGGAAACACCATATATTTT.

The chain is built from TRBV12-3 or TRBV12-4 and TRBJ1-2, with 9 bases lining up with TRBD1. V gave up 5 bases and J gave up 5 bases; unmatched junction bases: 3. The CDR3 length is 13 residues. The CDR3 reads CASSHGTGYGYTF. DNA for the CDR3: TGTGCCAGCAGTCACGGGACAGGGTATGGCTACACCTTC.

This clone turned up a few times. The CDR3 coding sequence is TGCGCCAGCAGCCAAGATGGATCACCCCTCCACTTT. It translates to CASSQDGSPLHF. The V call is TRBV4-1, the J call TRBJ1-6; unclear D gene. The CDR3 has 12 residues. Germline V gives CDR1 MGHRA, CDR2 YSYEKL. The V and J ends lost 0 bases and 10 bases respectively, with 4 bases between them.

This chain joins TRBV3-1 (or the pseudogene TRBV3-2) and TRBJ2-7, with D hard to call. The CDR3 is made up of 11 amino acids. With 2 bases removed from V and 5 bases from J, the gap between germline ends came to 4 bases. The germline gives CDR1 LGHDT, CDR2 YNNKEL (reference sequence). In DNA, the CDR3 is TGTGCCAGCAGCCAATACCACGAGCAGTACTTC. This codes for CASSQYHEQYF.

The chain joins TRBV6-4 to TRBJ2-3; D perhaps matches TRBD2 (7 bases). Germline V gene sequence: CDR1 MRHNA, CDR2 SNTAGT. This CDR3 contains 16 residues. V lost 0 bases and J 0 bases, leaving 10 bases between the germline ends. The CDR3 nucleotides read TGTGCCAGCAGTGACTCTGCGGGGGCCAGCACAGATACGCAGTATTTT. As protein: CASSDSAGASTDTQYF.